This T cell receptor beta chain appears in the sequencing data of a study of human T cells and chemical hapten exposure. Background on the study: Skin on the upper inner arm, approximately 2 cm by approximately 2 cm in size, was sensitized with 2% DPC.

As for time point: pre-sensitization, week 0. Treatment meaning: therapeutic diphenylcyclopropenone sensitization with weekly scalp DPC. Unfractionated whole blood served as the source for total RNA extraction. The CDR3 is made up of 13 amino acids. Looked up from germline, CDR1 is MNHEY and CDR2 is SVGAGI. Trimming cost V 11 bases and J 8 bases; bases outside gene matches: 9. Study-level results: No change in TCRs above 1 in 1000 frequency was produced by DPC sensitization.

Each cDNA molecule in the library carried unique molecular identifiers. TCRdb re-analysed the RACE reads in MiXCR, keeping a single row per CDR3 protein. The sample lists 40,000 or so distinct CDR3 sequences; about 10% were seen once. This clonotype was counted ten times or more. The target antigen is unknown. The chain carries TRBV6-5 and TRBJ1-6; 7 nucleotides line up with TRBD1. Sequenced material: whole blood, taken in connection with sensitization to the hapten diphenylcyclopropenone (DPC). This clonotype originated in a man aged 25 to 40 with alopecia areata. Some clones in this sample may be carry-over from other donors' samples. CDR3 in amino acids: CASRQGSYSPLHF. CDR3 bases: TGTGCCTCAAGACAGGGTTCCTATTCACCCCTCCACTTT.